The rows below give T cell receptor beta chains drawn from one sample of a study of T-cell reconstitution after alpha-beta-depleted transplantation in children. A single record per CDR3 protein comes from TCRdb applying MiXCR to the PCR reads. The sample gives hundreds of thousands of distinct CDR3 sequences, 20% to 25% of which show up once; 12% to 15% is in the top ten. This specimen consisted of PBMCs, mostly from graft donor cells, obtained 360 days after TCRalphabeta/CD19-depleted stem cell transplant. These receptors originate from a boy in the first two years of life who had a stem cell transplant for acute myeloid leukemia, so the T cells may come from the graft donor. Both conserved end residues are part of each CDR3. Fields, in order: CDR3 DNA, CDR3 protein, V gene, D gene, J gene, clone size. A D gene is named only where the DNA matches it firmly. Size is omitted from some rows. Given values are once, few, many or a class for expanded clones.

DNA: TGTGCCAGCAGTGGGACGAATGAGCAGTTCTTC
CDR3: CASSGTNEQFF
V: TRBV21-1
D: .
J: TRBJ2-1
size: .

DNA: TGTGCCAGTAGTATTAGGGGGGCCTATAGCACAGATACGCAGTATTTT
CDR3: CASSIRGAYSTDTQYF
V: TRBV19
D: .
J: TRBJ2-3
size: .

DNA: TGCAGCGTTGTAAAGTACCATACAGGGGGCGCAGCTTTCTTT
CDR3: CSVVKYHTGGAAFF
V: TRBV29-1
D: TRBD1
J: TRBJ1-1
size: many

DNA: TGCAGCGTTGAGGGACAGCGAATGAACACTGAAGCTTTCTTT
CDR3: CSVEGQRMNTEAFF
V: TRBV29-1
D: TRBD1
J: TRBJ1-1
size: .

DNA: TGTGCCAGCAGTTTTACTAGCGGGGTTACAGATACGCAGTATTTT
CDR3: CASSFTSGVTDTQYF
V: TRBV7-2
D: TRBD2
J: TRBJ2-3
size: many

DNA: TGCAGTGCTAAATCCACCCTACAGGAGCGTTGGTACGAGCAGTACTTC
CDR3: CSAKSTLQERWYEQYF
V: TRBV20-1
D: .
J: TRBJ2-7
size: .

DNA: TGCAGTGCCGCCCTCCGCCGGGACAGAGGCTCCTACGAGCAGTACTTC
CDR3: CSAALRRDRGSYEQYF
V: TRBV20-1
D: TRBD1
J: TRBJ2-7
size: .

DNA: TGTGCCAGCAGCCTCAAATCTGCAGGGGGTAATGAGCAGTACTTC
CDR3: CASSLKSAGGNEQYF
V: TRBV7-2
D: TRBD1
J: TRBJ2-7
size: few

DNA: TGTGCCAGCACCCCCTTCGGGGCCCGGAGGGCGAACACTGAAGCTTTCTTT
CDR3: CASTPFGARRANTEAFF
V: TRBV27
D: .
J: TRBJ1-1
size: many

DNA: TGCAGTGCTAGAGATCTAAGCGGGGTCTCCTACAATGAGCAGTTCTTC
CDR3: CSARDLSGVSYNEQFF
V: TRBV20-1
D: TRBD2
J: TRBJ2-1
size: few